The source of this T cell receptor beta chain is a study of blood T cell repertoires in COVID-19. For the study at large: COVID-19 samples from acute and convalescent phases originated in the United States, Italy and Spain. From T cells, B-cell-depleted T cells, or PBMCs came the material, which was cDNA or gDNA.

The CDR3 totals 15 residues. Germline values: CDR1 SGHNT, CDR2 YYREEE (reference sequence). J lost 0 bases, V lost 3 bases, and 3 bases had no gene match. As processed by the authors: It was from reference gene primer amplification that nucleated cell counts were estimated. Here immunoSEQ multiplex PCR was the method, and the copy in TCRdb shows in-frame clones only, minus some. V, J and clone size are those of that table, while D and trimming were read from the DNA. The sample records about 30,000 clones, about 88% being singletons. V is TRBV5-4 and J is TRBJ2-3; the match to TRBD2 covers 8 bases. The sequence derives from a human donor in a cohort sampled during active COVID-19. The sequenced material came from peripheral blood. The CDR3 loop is CASSSGGASTDTQYF. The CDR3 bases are TGTGCCAGCAGCTCGGGGGGGGCTAGCACAGATACGCAGTATTTT.